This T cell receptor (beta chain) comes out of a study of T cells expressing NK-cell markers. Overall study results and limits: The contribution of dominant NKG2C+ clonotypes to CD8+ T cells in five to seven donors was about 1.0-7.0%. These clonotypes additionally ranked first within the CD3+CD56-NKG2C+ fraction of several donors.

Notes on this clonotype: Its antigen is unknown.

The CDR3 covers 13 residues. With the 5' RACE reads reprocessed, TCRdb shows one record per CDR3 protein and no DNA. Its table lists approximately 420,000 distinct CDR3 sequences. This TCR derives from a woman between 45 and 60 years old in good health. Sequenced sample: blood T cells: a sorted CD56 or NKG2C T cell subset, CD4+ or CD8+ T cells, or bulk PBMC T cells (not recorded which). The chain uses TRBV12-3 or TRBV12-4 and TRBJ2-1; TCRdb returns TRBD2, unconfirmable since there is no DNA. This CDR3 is CASGTSEYNEQFF.